This TCR beta chain was captured in a study of blood T cell repertoires in COVID-19 (dated by TCRdb to between 2020 and 2021). Broadly, across the study: Samples covering the acute and convalescent phases of COVID-19 were provided by collaborators in the United States, Italy and Spain. The prospective study material was composed of cDNA or gDNA derived from T cells, B-cell-depleted T cells, or PBMCs. Deeply sampled blood TCRbeta repertoires from subjects exposed to, actively infected with, or recovered from COVID-19 were included in the dataset. The repertoires were released in a freely available public database meant as a resource for research on the immune response to SARS-CoV-2. The samples were drawn from the first 160 participants of the ongoing ImmuneRACE study and from roughly 1,300 subjects provided by 6 global collaborators. Nearly every sample came with metadata listing a de-identified subject ID, COVID-19 status, age in years and sex. HLA class I and class II types, where available, came from metadata supplied by the sample provider rather than from assay-based typing.

Findings and caveats that apply to the study as a whole: Clinical and demographic metadata were provided uncurated, with the amount varying by source and participant.

The immunoSEQ Assay, a bias-controlled multiplex PCR, was used to amplify TCRbeta CDR3 regions from genomic DNA. Processing in the source paper ran as follows. Nucleated cell counts per sample were estimated from amplification of reference gene primers within the assay. To quantify the absolute abundance of each unique TCRbeta CDR3 rearrangement, sequence reads were collapsed and filtered. For each sample, productive Simpson clonality was calculated as the square root of Simpson's diversity index over productive rearrangements. Here the immuneACCESS table is served through TCRdb, limited to in-frame sequences with V and J called. Missing clones are a known gap in these copies; in checked studies unresolved V genes cover under half, and the rest lacks a known reason. The DNA gave D and trimming, while V, J and clone size come from that table. A total of roughly 230,000 clones appear in this sample, around four fifths of them only once. Roughly 7.8% of the sample goes to the ten largest clones.

V loses 3 bases at its end and J loses 4 bases; junction bases beyond the gene matches: 12. The CDR3 numbers 18 residues from cysteine through phenylalanine. Of all the DNA, just the CDR3 is kept, 54 bases in frame from base 1. Reading the germline V gene gives CDR1 SGHTA and CDR2 FQGNSA. Whole blood was collected in K2EDTA tubes by collaborating institutions according to the institutions' own protocols. For TCRbeta analysis, collaborator samples were shipped as frozen whole blood, as isolated PBMCs, or as DNA extracted from either sample type. Turning to this clone: Its cognate antigen has yet to be identified. No clone much larger than this one lies a single base away; base qualities are absent.

Material for sequencing was peripheral blood. The clonotype was recovered from a man between 35 and 55 years old with active or convalescent COVID-19. The chain joins TRBV7-2 to TRBJ2-2, with 9 bases in between that match TRBD2. The nucleotides read TGTGCCAGCAGCTTGCCTAGCGGGACGGTATTGGGCACCGGGGAGCTGTTTTTT. Its amino acids are CASSLPSGTVLGTGELFF.